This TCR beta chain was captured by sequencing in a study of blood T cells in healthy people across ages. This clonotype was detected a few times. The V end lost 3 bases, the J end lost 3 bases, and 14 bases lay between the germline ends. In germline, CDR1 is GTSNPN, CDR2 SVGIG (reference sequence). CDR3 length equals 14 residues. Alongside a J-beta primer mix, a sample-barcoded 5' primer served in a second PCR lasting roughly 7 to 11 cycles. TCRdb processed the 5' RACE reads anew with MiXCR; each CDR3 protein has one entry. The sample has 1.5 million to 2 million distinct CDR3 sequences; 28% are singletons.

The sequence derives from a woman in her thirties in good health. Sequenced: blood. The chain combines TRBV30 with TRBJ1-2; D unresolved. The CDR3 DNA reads TGTGCCTGGAGAACGTCGGGAGGATACTATGGCTACACCTTC. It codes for CAWRTSGGYYGYTF.